This is a list of T cell receptor beta chains from one sample in a study of blood T cells in healthy people across ages. MiXCR, run by TCRdb on the 5' RACE reads, gives a single entry per CDR3 protein. The top ten hold about 42% of the sample, which has more than 650,000 distinct CDR3 sequences, roughly 50% seen once. Sample: blood. These receptors were taken from a man older than 75 in good health. CDR3s leave out the opening cysteine and the closing phenylalanine or tryptophan. D genes are given only for firm matches.

J	V	D	CDR3
TRBJ2-3	TRBV4-2	.	ASSRGLGDTQY
TRBJ2-4	TRBV12-3/TRBV12-4	TRBD1	ASGTSTGTGQDIQY
.	TRBV3-1	TRBD2	TSSQDQSGDIYEQY
.	TRBV4-2	.	ASSQDELGYEQY
TRBJ2-3	TRBV20-1	TRBD2	SASLAGDPDTQY
TRBJ1-2	TRBV28	.	ASSIPSKGGWGYT
TRBJ2-7	TRBV15	.	ATSGGYYEQY
TRBJ2-2	TRBV29-1	TRBD1	SAGMTGWTGELF
TRBJ1-2	TRBV9	TRBD1	ASSPRTGKGHGYT
TRBJ2-2	TRBV28	.	ASSFAPGNTGELF
TRBJ1-2	TRBV5-6	.	ASSSRPGGSYGYT
TRBJ2-7	TRBV20-1	TRBD2	STRDRTSGPYEQY
TRBJ2-1	TRBV20-1	TRBD2	SAVAGSGSGNEQF
TRBJ2-4	TRBV27	.	ASSLVQGWQEQY
TRBJ2-5	TRBV7-3	TRBD1	ASSYQGQGFNEQY
TRBJ2-3	TRBV5-1	.	ASSLEGNGYAY
TRBJ1-5	TRBV20-1	TRBD1	SATGDRENQPQH
.	TRBV7-3	.	ASSRGSKGETQY
TRBJ2-1	TRBV7-3	TRBD2	ASSRDYSYNEQF
TRBJ2-3	TRBV20-1	TRBD2	SASGGRAGTDTQY
TRBJ2-1	TRBV7-7	TRBD2	ASSNGRLSYNEQF
TRBJ1-1	TRBV6-2/TRBV6-3	TRBD1	ASTRAGGGTEAF
TRBJ2-1	TRBV20-1	TRBD1	SAPGTGGNEQF
TRBJ1-2	TRBV7-8	.	ASSSRTAQANYGYT
TRBJ2-1	TRBV5-1	.	ASSWRTTNGEQF
TRBJ2-3	TRBV6-2/TRBV6-3	.	ASSPLGRGTDTQY
TRBJ2-3	TRBV29-1	.	SVEPSTDTQY
TRBJ2-5	TRBV28	TRBD2	ASSPGGLADQETQY
TRBJ2-6	TRBV15	.	ATSRTGANVLT
TRBJ2-6	TRBV28	.	ASSKSEGISGANVLT
TRBJ1-2	TRBV20-1	.	SAREGKDGYT
TRBJ2-7	TRBV5-1	TRBD2	ASSLSASGPYEQY
.	TRBV29-1	.	SVEGTPTETQY
TRBJ2-1	TRBV27	.	ATRLVRDNEQF
TRBJ2-5	TRBV4-1	TRBD2	ASSPPPGLAGFQETQY
TRBJ2-3	TRBV29-1	.	SVDPEVSSTDTQY
TRBJ2-1	TRBV7-9	TRBD1	ASSPTGTGDNEQF
TRBJ1-1	TRBV29-1	.	SVRLLGTEAF
TRBJ1-1	TRBV7-2	.	ASSRYRAAGAF